This TCR beta chain was retrieved from a study of blood T cells in healthy people across ages (dated by TCRdb to the mid-2010s). Some background on the complete study: In model experiments, roughly one uniquely barcoded TCR beta cDNA molecule per two T cells was captured by template switching. The study analyzed two additional independent replicas of 1 million unique cDNA reads from the same blood draw for two donors, one aged 18 to 30 and one aged 80 or older. Donors were grouped into four age groups: young (average approximately 15 years), middle-aged (roughly 37), aged (over 55) and long-lived (approximately 81). The study measured age-related changes in TCR beta repertoire diversity using deep sequencing normalized with unique cDNA molecular identifiers.

Preparation of the library involved 5' RACE. TCRdb shows the sequencer as Illumina HiSeq 2500. The second PCR ran for roughly 7 to 11 cycles and used a J-beta primer mix along with a sample-barcoded 5' primer. A unique molecular identifier was introduced onto each TCR beta cDNA molecule by a template-switch 5' adaptor carrying 12 random nucleotides. Each sample yielded at least 2.5 million CDR3-containing paired-end reads. All of the RNA was converted into first-strand cDNA using the Mint cDNA synthesis kit, with a TRBC-specific oligonucleotide serving as the primer. Following uracil-DNA glycosylase treatment, a first 18-cycle PCR with universal primers M1SS and BC2_uni_R was performed on all cDNA. In the authors' own workflow: For normalization, 1 million high-quality reads, each with a distinct molecular identifier, were randomly selected from each sample. Reads with shared molecular identifiers were discarded instead of being binned into consensus sequences. CDR3 identification, clonotype clustering and error correction used MiTCR with a Q25 quality threshold and the strictest error-elimination algorithm. A nonparametric unseen species model with Euler transformation was used to estimate lower-bound total TCR beta diversity. The public reads were quality trimmed at Q25 with fastp and then assembled into clones with MiXCR by TCRdb, keeping productive beta chains. Each CDR3 protein appears once, grouped with its most common genes and DNA. These V and J calls originate from TCRdb's pipeline instead of the authors' own analysis. The sample includes 600,000 to 1,000,000 distinct CDR3 sequences, with approximately 25% observed a single time. Of the sample, roughly 3.5% is held by the ten largest clones.

Broader findings and caveats from the paper: As age increased, observed TCR beta diversity per million T cells dropped in a roughly linear way, and a significant reduction was already evident by age 40. Because donor CMV infection status was unknown, age-related changes in expanded clonotypes were potentially confounded. A strong correlation was found between observed TCR beta diversity and the percentage of naive T cells measured by flow cytometry. Since profiling was done on bulk unsorted PBMCs, naive and antigen-experienced compartments could not be conclusively compared. Total diversity estimates from one million sequenced T cells were considered lower bounds and underestimates. Compared with the aged group, more naive CD4+ T cells, fewer expanded clones and increased TCR diversity were shown by the long-lived group, suggesting age selection.

The approximately 39 donors, aged about 6 to 95 years, were systemically healthy Caucasian individuals from Russia. Around 9.9 milliliters of peripheral blood were collected from each donor into EDTA-treated Vacutainer tubes. Ficoll-Paque density-gradient centrifugation was used to isolate PBMCs, with at least 7 million per sample. Trizol reagent was used to extract total RNA from PBMCs, with at least 6 micrograms per sample. For every donor, an aliquot of PBMCs went through flow cytometry to measure the percentages of naive CD45RAhigh/CD27high T cells. CDR1 MDHEN and CDR2 SYDVKM are derived from the germline V gene. V loses 3 bases, J loses 13 bases, and the germline ends lie 10 bases apart. From the cysteine up to the phenylalanine, the CDR3 has a length of 11 residues. Just CDR3 DNA is preserved here, 33 bases in frame from base 1. As for this clonotype: Its recognized antigen is unknown. No clone much larger than this one lies a single base away; base qualities are absent.

This sample also belongs to another study, concerning T cells of mothers and their children. According to the second study: The donors were nine systemically healthy Caucasian individuals, made up of three mothers and their six children. cDNA synthesis consumed the entire amount of extracted RNA, loaded at approximately 1.5 ug RNA in each 15 ul reaction. In the second PCR, sample barcodes and 2-4 random nucleotides were introduced via the M1S primer. Over 8 million TCR beta CDR3 reads were obtained for each mother, and around 2.7 million reads were obtained for each child. Thymic selection similarly shapes TCR recombination output in related and unrelated pairs, with minor effect from inherited differences. Normalized repertoire overlap was always found to be slightly, but never significantly, higher in related mother-child pairs than in unrelated mother-child pairs. With a sensitivity of about 100 clones per million clonotypes, no persistent microchimeric T cell clones were detected. In the study, deep NGS was used to compare the TCR beta repertoires of mothers and children, and features distinguishing related mother-child pairs from unrelated individuals were sought. On average, the children were roughly 10 +/- 4 years old, while the mothers were about 37 +/- 4 years old. Libraries were sequenced on Illumina HiSeq 2000 with 100+100 nt paired-end reads after adapter ligation with NEBNext reagents. Mother and child libraries were prepared a month apart and sequenced in separate runs to prevent cross-contamination. Between roughly 500,000 and 2,100,000 distinct TCR beta clonotypes were identified per donor. Naive TCR beta clonotypes were estimated from low-frequency clonotypes matched to each donor's FACS-determined naive share, without sorting.

The receptor chain draws on TRBV28 and TRBJ1-5; TRBD1 is possibly the D segment (5 matching bases). The sequencing sample was made of blood. The clonotype comes from a boy between 10 and 17 years old in good health. CDR3 reads: CASSFSGGQHF. The nucleotides read TGTGCCAGCAGTTTTAGCGGGGGTCAGCATTTT.